This T cell receptor (beta chain) stems from a study of blood T cell repertoires in COVID-19. In the authors' workflow: How many nucleated cells were present was estimated from reference gene primer amplification. TCRdb's table, derived via immunoSEQ multiplex PCR, lists solely in-frame clones and lacks some. The DNA gave D and trimming, while V, J and clone size come from that table. The top ten clones hold 1.7% of a sample with more than 250,000 clones, 90% of them seen once. From germline, CDR1 is MNHEY and CDR2 SMNVEV (reference sequence). After removal of 6 bases from V and 5 bases from J, the junction contained 9 bases not matched to a gene. CDR3 length equals 16 residues. Recruitment covered roughly 22 US areas and drew participants whose ages spanned about 18 to 95 years. Assignment of participants to cohorts was predicated upon participant-reported clinical history.

Sample: PBMCs or T cells enriched from blood (not recorded which). This rearrangement joins TRBV27 to TRBJ1-6, with 8 positions matching TRBD1. This TCR was recovered from a woman aged 18 to 35 with acute COVID-19. CDR3 DNA sequence: TGTGCCAGCAGCCCCAGGGGGCACTGGGATAATTCACCCCTCCACTTT. Its translation: CASSPRGHWDNSPLHF.